This T cell receptor (beta chain) is from a study of blood T cell repertoires in COVID-19. As for the study in general: Collection of acute and convalescent COVID-19 samples took place in the United States, Italy and Spain. Sample material is recorded as cDNA or gDNA derived from T cells, B-cell-depleted T cells, or PBMCs.

Cohort assignment relied on participant-reported clinical history. Study processing details: Reference gene primers were amplified, and this amplification served to estimate nucleated cell counts. The method was immunoSEQ multiplex PCR; TCRdb's version includes in-frame clones alone and lacks a portion of them. The D gene and trimming were derived from the DNA, and the V and J assignments and clone size from that table. The data show fewer than 350,000 clones, around 91% seen once. There are 13 residues in the CDR3. Deletions cut 2 bases from V and 4 bases from J, with 8 bases between. The clonotype comes from a woman under 30 with acute COVID-19. The rearrangement joins TRBV12-3 or TRBV12-4 to TRBJ1-2, with unresolved D. The specimen sequenced was PBMCs or T cells enriched from blood (not recorded which). As DNA, the CDR3 is TGTGCCAGCAGTTTATCTGGCAGCTATGGCTACACCTTC. Its translation: CASSLSGSYGYTF.